This entry lists 20 T cell receptor beta chains sequenced from one sample in a study of cytomegalovirus exposure and HLA in healthy donors. Primers for the PCR totalled 60 Vbeta and 13 Jbeta. This table comes from immunoSEQ multiplex PCR, and its TCRdb copy is limited to in-frame clones, with some not included. The profile shows about 160,000 clones, roughly four fifths of them singletons. The source material was PBMCs. Source of these receptors: a male donor in good health and CMV-seropositive.

This clone has more than one count but fewer than ten. The CDR3 DNA reads as TGCAGCGCTGATATCGGACAGGGCAGAGATACGCAGTATTTT. Amino acids: CSADIGQGRDTQYF. V is TRBV29-1 and J is TRBJ2-3; 8 nucleotides agree with TRBD1. The CDR3 spans 14 residues. J lost 5 bases, V lost 7 bases, and 11 bases had no gene match. Looked up from germline, CDR1 is SQVTM and CDR2 is ANQGSEA.

The V gene is TRBV9, the J gene TRBJ2-7; 9 bases map to TRBD2. Germline V gene lookup returns CDR1 SGDLS and CDR2 YYNGEE. V dropped 0 bases and J dropped 5; count of bases not matched to a gene: 9. CDR3 length: 16 amino acids. The chain's CDR3 is CASSVALAGMTNEQYF. The CDR3 region has the DNA TGTGCCAGCAGCGTAGCCCTAGCGGGAATGACCAACGAGCAGTACTTC.

The V and J genes are TRBV7-2 and TRBJ1-1; D ambiguous. The CDR3 loop spans 15 amino acids. Germline assignment: CDR1 SGHTA and CDR2 FQGNSA. With 1 base removed from V and 4 bases from J, the gap between germline ends came to 13 bases. As DNA, the CDR3 is TGTGCCAGCAGCTTAGAGAGCTTTCTCGGCACTGAAGCTTTCTTT. Translation gives CASSLESFLGTEAFF.

This clone was seen only once. V is TRBV6-5 and J is TRBJ2-3; the D is unclear. The germline V gene encodes CDR1 MNHEY and CDR2 SVGAGI. This CDR3 comprises 13 residues. Trimming shortened V by 6 bases and J by 6 bases, and 13 bases separated the two germline ends. The chain's CDR3 is CASSPQNGDTQYF. As DNA, the CDR3 is TGTGCCAGCAGCCCCCAGAACGGGGATACGCAGTATTTT.

The V call is TRBV7-8, the J call TRBJ2-3; no reliable D call. V dropped 5 bases and J dropped 4 bases, with 7 bases sitting between them. The CDR3 has 12 amino acids. Germline V lookup: CDR1 SGHVS, CDR2 FQNEAQ. The CDR3 loop is CASSLGPDTQYF. DNA of the CDR3: TGTGCCAGCAGCCTAGGGCCAGATACGCAGTATTTT. The full variable domain, its missing parts supplied by reference TRBV7-8 and TRBJ2-3, is GAGVSQSPRYKVAKRGQDVALRCDPISGHVSLFWYQQALGQGPEFLTYFQNEAQLDKSGLPSDRFFAERPEGSVSTLKIQRTQQEDSAVYLCASSLGPDTQYFGPGTRLTVL.

The chain recombines TRBV7-8 with TRBJ1-1, with 8 positions matching TRBD1. This CDR3 region has 15 residues. The germline gives CDR1 SGHVS, CDR2 FQNEAQ. V shed 1 base and J 11 bases; nucleotides not matched to a gene: 12. This chain's CDR3 is CASSLVRTGRGGAFF. The DNA for the CDR3 is TGTGCCAGCAGCTTAGTTCGGACAGGGAGAGGAGGGGCTTTCTTT.

This clone was seen a handful of times. The J gene is TRBJ2-7, the V gene TRBV28, with D possibly TRBD2 on 6 matching bases. This CDR3 has 14 amino acids. Germline CDR1 is MDHEN and CDR2 is SYDVKM. Trimming shortened V by 6 bases and J by 5 bases, and 17 bases separated the two germline ends. The CDR3 here is CASRTPAGSNEQYF. The CDR3 nucleotides read TGTGCCAGCAGAACCCCCGCGGGAAGTAACGAGCAGTACTTC. The variable domain in full, completed from reference TRBV28 and TRBJ2-7, reads DVKVTQSSRYLVKRTGEKVFLECVQDMDHENMFWYRQDPGLGLRLIYFSYDVKMKEKGDIPEGYSVSREKKERFSLILESASTNQTSMYLCASRTPAGSNEQYFGPGTRLTVT.

J is TRBJ2-2 and V is TRBV25-1; 11 bases match TRBD2. Trimming removed 4 bases from V and 7 bases from J; junction bases left unmatched: 8. Per germline, CDR1 MGHDK and CDR2 SYGVNS. This CDR3 has 16 residues. CDR3: CASSVLAGVFGGELFF. CDR3 bases: TGTGCCAGCAGTGTACTAGCGGGGGTTTTTGGCGGGGAGCTGTTTTTT.

V is TRBV27 and J is TRBJ2-2; D may be TRBD2 (5 bases). CDR3 length: 15 residues. Trimming left V 8 bases short and J 0 bases short, with 13 bases between. Per germline, CDR1 MNHEY and CDR2 SMNVEV (reference sequence). The CDR3 protein is CASGEWTPNTGELFF. CDR3 DNA: TGTGCCAGCGGGGAGTGGACCCCGAACACCGGGGAGCTGTTTTTT.

This clone was picked up a small number of times. The genes are TRBV10-2 and TRBJ2-7; TRBD2 matches at 10 bases. The ends lost 8 bases at V and 6 bases at J; junction bases unmatched: 7. The CDR3 contains 13 residues. The germline CDR1 and CDR2 sequences are WSHSY and SAAADI. The CDR3 protein is CASRSGRAVEQYF. The CDR3 region has the DNA TGCGCCAGCCGGAGCGGGAGGGCCGTCGAGCAGTACTTC.

The rearrangement joins TRBV4-1 to TRBJ2-7; weak D call: TRBD2 (5 bases). The ends were cut back, 0 bases at V and 2 bases at J, with 8 bases in the middle. This CDR3 is built from 14 residues. Germline V CDR1 and CDR2: MGHRA, YSYEKL. CDR3 sequence: CASSQEWRTYEQYF. The CDR3 DNA is TGCGCCAGCAGCCAAGAATGGAGGACCTACGAGCAGTACTTC.

This clone came up once. The genes are TRBV10-3 and TRBJ2-5; 8 bases line up with TRBD1. J lost 5 bases, V lost 6 bases, and 5 bases had no gene match. The germline V gene has CDR1 ENHRY and CDR2 SYGVKD. The CDR3 has 13 residues. CDR3 nucleotide sequence: TGTGCCATCAGCGACAGGGGAGAGGAGACCCAGTACTTC. This translates into CAISDRGEETQYF.

This clone came up once. The chain couples TRBV5-6 to TRBJ1-1; no firm D call. CDR1 and CDR2 (germline): SGHDT, YYEEEE. Trimming took off 3 bases at V and 5 bases at J, with 11 bases between the two ends. The CDR3 sequence is 13 residues long. The CDR3 is CASSSTPGTEAFF. CDR3 coding DNA: TGTGCCAGCAGCTCCACACCGGGGACTGAAGCTTTCTTT.

The CDR3 here is CASSPGDHGEKLFF. The CDR3 DNA is TGTGCCAGCAGCCCAGGGGACCATGGGGAAAAACTGTTTTTT. This chain uses TRBV7-6 with TRBJ1-4; D may be TRBD1 (6 bases). The CDR3 is 14 amino acids. Trimming removed 5 bases from V and 8 bases from J, with 15 bases in between. Germline V lookup: CDR1 SGHVS, CDR2 FNYEAQ.

J is TRBJ1-4 and V is TRBV9; 7 positions agree with TRBD1. The V gene end was trimmed by 4 bases and the J gene end by 5 bases; junction bases not matched to a gene: 8. Germline-derived CDR1 and CDR2 are SGDLS and YYNGEE. This CDR3 is 15 amino acids long. CDR3 amino acids: CASSQGQDQNEKLFF. For the CDR3, the DNA is TGTGCCAGCAGCCAAGGACAGGACCAGAATGAAAAACTGTTTTTT.

The sample holds a few counts of this clone. This chain links TRBV25-1 with TRBJ1-4; 9 bases fit TRBD1. Germline CDR1 MGHDK, CDR2 SYGVNS. The CDR3 is made up of 14 amino acids. With V trimmed by 5 bases and J by 8 bases, 6 bases remained unmatched. The CDR3 region has the DNA TGTGCCAGCAGTCCGGGACAGGGCTGGGAAAAACTGTTTTTT. It specifies CASSPGQGWEKLFF. Combining the CDR3 with reference TRBV25-1 and TRBJ1-4 gives the whole variable domain EADIYQTPRYLVIGTGKKITLECSQTMGHDKMYWYQQDPGMELHLIHYSYGVNSTEKGDLSSESTVSRIRTEHFPLTLESARPSHTSQYLCASSPGQGWEKLFFGSGTQLSVL.

The chain joins TRBV19 to TRBJ1-6; D possibly corresponds to TRBD1 (6 bases). Germline V gives CDR1 LNHDA, CDR2 SQIVND (reference sequence). V lost 3 bases, J lost 7 bases, and 16 bases lay in between. This CDR3 is built from 16 residues. CDR3 DNA: TGTGCCAGTAGTATTTCGACAGGCCGTGGAAATTCACCCCTCCACTTT. This codes for CASSISTGRGNSPLHF.

The V call is TRBV7-2, the J call TRBJ2-7; D not certain. CDR3 length: 14 amino acids. V lost 2 bases to trimming and J lost 1 base, with 9 bases between them. Germline V gene sequence: CDR1 SGHTA, CDR2 FQGNSA. The CDR3 DNA reads as TGTGCCAGCAGCTTAAAGGAGCATTCCTACGAGCAGTACTTC. Translation: CASSLKEHSYEQYF. Filled out from reference TRBV7-2 and TRBJ2-7, the complete variable domain reads GAGVSQSPSNKVTEKGKDVELRCDPISGHTALYWYRQSLGQGLEFLIYFQGNSAPDKSGLPSDRFSAERTGGSVSTLTIQRTQQEDSAVYLCASSLKEHSYEQYFGPGTRLTVT.

CDR3 in amino acids: CAWSVRWGGDNEQFF. CDR3 bases: TGTGCCTGGAGTGTTAGGTGGGGGGGAGACAATGAGCAGTTCTTC. The rearrangement links TRBV30 to TRBJ2-1; the match to TRBD2 covers 7 bases. The V segment lost 0 bases and the J segment 5 bases; nucleotides outside the gene matches: 7. Germline CDR1 is GTSNPN and CDR2 is SVGIG (reference sequence). The CDR3 length is 15 residues.

This clone has only a few counts. Here the CDR3 reads CASSPGLAGVREQYF. The CDR3 region has the DNA TGTGCCAGCAGCCCCGGACTAGCGGGAGTCCGCGAGCAGTACTTC. The J gene is TRBJ2-7, the V gene TRBV6-5, with TRBD2 matching 13 bases. Losses at the gene ends were 6 bases for V and 6 bases for J; bases not matched to a gene: 8. The length of the CDR3 is 15 residues. CDR1 and CDR2 (germline): MNHEY, SVGAGI.